One sample yielded the 9 T cell receptor beta chains listed below, sequenced in a study of CD8 T cells in Susac syndrome. RNA in amounts of about 0.5 to 1 ug was reverse transcribed with random hexamers. One entry per CDR3 protein, called by TCRdb with MiXCR from the immunoSEQ multiplex PCR reads. The table has some 170,000 distinct CDR3 sequences, approximately 92% seen once. Sequencing was performed on CD4+ T cells from PBMCs. These TCRs come from a human donor in good health.

The chain couples TRBV9 to TRBJ1-2; maybe TRBD1 (6 bases). CDR3 size: 13 residues. Germline V gives CDR1 SGDLS, CDR2 YYNGEE. Deletions cut 6 bases from V and 2 bases from J, with 11 bases between. CDR3 nucleotide sequence: TGTGCCAGCACCAAGGACAGAAACTATGGCTACACCTTC. The encoded protein is CASTKDRNYGYTF.

This sequence joins TRBV6-2 or TRBV6-3 and TRBJ1-6; D possibly corresponds to TRBD1 (6 bases). V was pared by 6 bases and J by 13 bases, with 13 bases between. The CDR3 is made up of 12 amino acids. Germline V lookup: CDR1 MNHEY, CDR2 SVGEGT. DNA for the CDR3: TGTGCCAGCAGGCCGACAGGTGCTCCCCTCCACTTT. Translated: CASRPTGAPLHF.

The chain links TRBV29-1 to TRBJ2-5; maybe TRBD1 (5 bases). Deletions cut 5 bases from V and 4 bases from J, with 11 bases between. The length of the CDR3 is 12 residues. Germline V gene lookup returns CDR1 SQVTM and CDR2 ANQGSEA. The CDR3 coding sequence is TGCAGCGTTAACCTTGGGGCAGAGACCCAGTACTTC. The encoded protein is CSVNLGAETQYF.

The gene calls are TRBV4-1 and TRBJ1-3; 9 bases are a match to TRBD1. The length of the CDR3 is 16 residues. The V gene end was trimmed by 0 bases and the J gene end by 7 bases; junction bases not matched to a gene: 7. Germline V gene data show CDR1 as MGHRA and CDR2 as YSYEKL. CDR3 in amino acids: CASSQDPGTGRNTIYF. The DNA of the CDR3 is TGCGCCAGCAGCCAAGACCCCGGGACAGGGCGCAACACCATATATTTT.

CDR3: CASSLLNTEAFF. The CDR3 nucleotides read TGTGCCAGCAGTTTGTTGAACACTGAAGCTTTCTTT. This chain connects TRBV2 to TRBJ1-1; D unclear. Germline V lookup: CDR1 SNHLY, CDR2 FYNNEI. V dropped 5 bases and J dropped 0 bases, with 4 bases sitting between them. The CDR3 spans 12 residues.

The chain recombines TRBV6-5 with TRBJ2-5; 7 bases line up with TRBD2. This CDR3 region has 12 residues. From germline, CDR1 is MNHEY and CDR2 SVGAGI. The V gene end was trimmed by 10 bases and the J gene end by 5 bases; junction bases not matched to a gene: 7. The CDR3 region has the DNA TGTGCCACCCGCGGGGGAGGGGAGACCCAGTACTTC. Translated: CATRGGGETQYF.

J is TRBJ1-5 and V is TRBV3-1, with a weak D call TRBD1 (5 bases). From germline, CDR1 is LGHDT and CDR2 YNNKEL (reference sequence). This CDR3 comprises 14 residues. Trimming took off 0 bases at V and 7 bases at J, with 10 bases between the two ends. For the CDR3, the DNA is TGTGCCAGCAGCCAAGAAGGGAGGGGACAGCCCCAGCATTTT. This gives the protein CASSQEGRGQPQHF.

The J gene is TRBJ2-2, the V gene TRBV24-1; a possible D gene is TRBD2 (5 bases). V lost 5 bases and J lost 2, with 8 bases in between. This CDR3 contains 14 residues. Per germline, CDR1 KGHDR and CDR2 SFDVKD. The CDR3 DNA reads TGTGCCACCAGTGGGACGGGAAACACCGGGGAGCTGTTTTTT. Protein sequence: CATSGTGNTGELFF.

This sequence joins TRBV20-1 and TRBJ1-2; 8 nucleotides agree with TRBD1. The CDR3 extends over 17 amino acids. V lost 4 bases, J lost 8 bases, and 21 bases stayed unmatched. Looked up from germline, CDR1 is DFQATT and CDR2 is SNEGSKA (reference sequence). The DNA for the CDR3 is TGCAGTGCTACGCCGGGGACAGGAGGGCCTTCATTCTGGGGCTACACCTTC. Residues: CSATPGTGGPSFWGYTF.